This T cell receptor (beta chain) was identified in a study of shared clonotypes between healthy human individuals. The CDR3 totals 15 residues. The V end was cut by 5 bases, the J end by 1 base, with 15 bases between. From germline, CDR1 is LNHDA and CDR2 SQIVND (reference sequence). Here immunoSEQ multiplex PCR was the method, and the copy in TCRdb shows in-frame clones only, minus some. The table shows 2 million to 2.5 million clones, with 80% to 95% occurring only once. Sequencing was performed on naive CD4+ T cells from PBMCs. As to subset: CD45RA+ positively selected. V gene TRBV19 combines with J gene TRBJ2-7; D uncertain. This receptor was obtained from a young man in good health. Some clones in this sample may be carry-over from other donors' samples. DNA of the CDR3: TGTGCCAGTAGTCCTCGACGGCCCAGATCCTACGAGCAGTACTTC. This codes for CASSPRRPRSYEQYF.